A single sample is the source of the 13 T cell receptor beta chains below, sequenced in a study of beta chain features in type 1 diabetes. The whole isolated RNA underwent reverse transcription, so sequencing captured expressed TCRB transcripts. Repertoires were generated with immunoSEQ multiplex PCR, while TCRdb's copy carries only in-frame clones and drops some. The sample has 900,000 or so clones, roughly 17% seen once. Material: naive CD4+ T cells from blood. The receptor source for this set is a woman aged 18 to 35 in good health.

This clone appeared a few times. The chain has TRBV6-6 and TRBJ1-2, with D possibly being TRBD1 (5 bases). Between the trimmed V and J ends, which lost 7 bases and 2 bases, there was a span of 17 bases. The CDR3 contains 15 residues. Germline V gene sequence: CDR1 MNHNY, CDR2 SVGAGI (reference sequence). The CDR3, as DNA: TGTGCCAGCAATCAAGTAGGGGCCTCGAACTATGGCTACACCTTC. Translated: CASNQVGASNYGYTF.

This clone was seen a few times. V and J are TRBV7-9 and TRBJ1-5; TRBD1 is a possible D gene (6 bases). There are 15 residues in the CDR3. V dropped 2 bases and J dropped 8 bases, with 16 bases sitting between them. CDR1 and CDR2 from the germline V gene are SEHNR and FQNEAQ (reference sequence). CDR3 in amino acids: CASSLFGGHLEPQHF. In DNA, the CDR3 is TGTGCCAGCAGCTTATTTGGGGGACACCTCGAGCCCCAGCATTTT. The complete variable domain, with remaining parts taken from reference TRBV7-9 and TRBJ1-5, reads DTGVSQNPRHKITKRGQNVTFRCDPISEHNRLYWYRQTLGQGPEFLTYFQNEAQLEKSRLLSDRFSAERPKGSFSTLEIQRTEQGDSAMYLCASSLFGGHLEPQHFGDGTRLSIL.

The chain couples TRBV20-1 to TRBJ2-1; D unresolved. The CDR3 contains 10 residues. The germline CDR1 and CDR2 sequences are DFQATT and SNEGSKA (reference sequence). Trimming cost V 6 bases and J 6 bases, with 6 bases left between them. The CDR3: CSAPSNEQFF. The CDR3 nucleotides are TGCAGTGCCCCCTCCAATGAGCAGTTCTTC.

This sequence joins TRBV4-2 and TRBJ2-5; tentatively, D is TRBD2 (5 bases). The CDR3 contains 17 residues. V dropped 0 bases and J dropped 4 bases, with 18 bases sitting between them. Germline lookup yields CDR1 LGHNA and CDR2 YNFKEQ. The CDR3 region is CASSQDGPGRSGETQYF. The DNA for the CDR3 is TGTGCCAGCAGCCAAGATGGACCGGGAAGGTCGGGAGAGACCCAGTACTTC.

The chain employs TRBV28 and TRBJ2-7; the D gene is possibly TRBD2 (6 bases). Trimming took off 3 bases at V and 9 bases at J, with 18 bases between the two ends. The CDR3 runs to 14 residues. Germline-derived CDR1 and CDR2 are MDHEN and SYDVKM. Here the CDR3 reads CASSFSGPGVGQYF. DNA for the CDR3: TGTGCCAGCAGTTTCTCTGGACCGGGGGTCGGGCAGTACTTC. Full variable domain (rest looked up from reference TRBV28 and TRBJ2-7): DVKVTQSSRYLVKRTGEKVFLECVQDMDHENMFWYRQDPGLGLRLIYFSYDVKMKEKGDIPEGYSVSREKKERFSLILESASTNQTSMYLCASSFSGPGVGQYFGPGTRLTVT.

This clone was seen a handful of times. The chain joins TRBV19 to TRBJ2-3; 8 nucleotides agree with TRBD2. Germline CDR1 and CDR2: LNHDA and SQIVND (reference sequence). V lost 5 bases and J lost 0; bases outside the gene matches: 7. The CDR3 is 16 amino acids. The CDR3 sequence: CASSPTGGRSTDTQYF. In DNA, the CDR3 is TGTGCCAGTAGTCCCACGGGGGGGAGGAGCACAGATACGCAGTATTTT.

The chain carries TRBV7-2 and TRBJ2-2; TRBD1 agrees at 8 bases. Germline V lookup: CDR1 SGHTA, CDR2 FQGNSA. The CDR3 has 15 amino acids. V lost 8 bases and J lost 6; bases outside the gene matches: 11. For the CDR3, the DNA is TGTGCCAGCGGCGCTCGGCAGGGGGCAGCCGGGGAGCTGTTTTTT. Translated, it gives CASGARQGAAGELFF.

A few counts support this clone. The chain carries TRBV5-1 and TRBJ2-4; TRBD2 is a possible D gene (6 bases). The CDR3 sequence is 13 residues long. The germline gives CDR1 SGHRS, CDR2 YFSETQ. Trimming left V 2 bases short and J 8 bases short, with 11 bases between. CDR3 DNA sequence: TGCGCCAGCAGCTTACCCGGCGGGGACATTCAGTACTTC. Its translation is CASSLPGGDIQYF.

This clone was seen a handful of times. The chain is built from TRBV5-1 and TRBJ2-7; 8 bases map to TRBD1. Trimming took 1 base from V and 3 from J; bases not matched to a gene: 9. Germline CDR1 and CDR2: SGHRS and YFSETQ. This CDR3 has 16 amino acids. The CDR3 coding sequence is TGCGCCAGCAGCTTGAGGACAGGGATCCCTCTCTACGAGCAGTACTTC. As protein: CASSLRTGIPLYEQYF.

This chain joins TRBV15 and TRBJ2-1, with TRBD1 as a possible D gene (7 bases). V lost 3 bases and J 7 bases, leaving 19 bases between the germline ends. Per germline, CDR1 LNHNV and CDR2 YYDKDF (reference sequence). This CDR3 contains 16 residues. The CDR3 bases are TGTGCCACCAGCAGGACAGGGTCTAGCGCCTCTAATGAGCAGTTCTTC. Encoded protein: CATSRTGSSASNEQFF.

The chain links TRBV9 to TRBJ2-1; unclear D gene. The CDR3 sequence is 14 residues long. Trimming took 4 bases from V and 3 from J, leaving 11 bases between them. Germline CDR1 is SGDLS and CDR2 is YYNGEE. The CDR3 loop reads CASSPRLRYNEQFF. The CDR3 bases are TGTGCCAGCAGCCCCCGACTGCGCTACAATGAGCAGTTCTTC.

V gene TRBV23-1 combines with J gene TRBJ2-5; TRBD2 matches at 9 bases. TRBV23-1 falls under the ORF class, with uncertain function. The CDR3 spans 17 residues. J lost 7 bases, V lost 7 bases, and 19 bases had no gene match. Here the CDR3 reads CASTGRVPLAGRRTQYF. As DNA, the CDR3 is TGCGCCAGCACCGGCAGGGTTCCTCTAGCGGGAAGACGGACCCAGTACTTC.

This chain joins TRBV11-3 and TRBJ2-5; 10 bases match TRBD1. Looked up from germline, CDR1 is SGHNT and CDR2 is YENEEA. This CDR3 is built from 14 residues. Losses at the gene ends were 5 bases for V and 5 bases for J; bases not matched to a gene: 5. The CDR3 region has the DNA TGTGCCAGCAGCCCAGGACAGGGGGTCGAGACCCAGTACTTC. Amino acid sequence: CASSPGQGVETQYF.